The 29 T cell receptor beta chains reported below all come from one sample, sequenced in a study of blood T cells in healthy people across ages. PCR was performed a second time for about 6 to 12 cycles using a sample-barcoded 5' primer and a J-beta primer mix. TCRdb reprocessed the 5' RACE reads via MiXCR and lists one record per CDR3 protein. The data hold fewer than 900,000 distinct CDR3 sequences, with more than 40% observed a single time. What was sequenced was blood. Source of these receptors: a woman aged 55-70 years in good health.

The genes are TRBV27 and TRBJ1-1, with D unclear. This CDR3 has 14 residues. Germline values: CDR1 MNHEY, CDR2 SMNVEV (reference sequence). The V end was cut by 4 bases, the J end by 2 bases, with 11 bases between. CDR3 sequence: CASSWDMRNTEAFF. In DNA, the CDR3 is TGTGCCAGCAGTTGGGATATGAGAAACACTGAAGCTTTCTTT.

The chain recombines TRBV9 with TRBJ1-1; tentatively, D is TRBD1 (6 bases). V was clipped by 4 bases and J by 0 bases, with 13 bases between them. Germline V gene sequence: CDR1 SGDLS, CDR2 YYNGEE. The CDR3 is 15 residues long. The CDR3 loop reads CASSSQQGLNTEAFF. CDR3 DNA: TGTGCCAGCAGCTCCCAACAGGGCCTGAACACTGAAGCTTTCTTT.

This clonotype was counted between two and nine times. V usage is TRBV24-1 and J usage is TRBJ1-2; TRBD1 matches 9 bases. This CDR3 has 15 residues. Trimming took 3 bases from V and 4 from J; bases not matched to a gene: 5. The germline V gene encodes CDR1 KGHDR and CDR2 SFDVKD. The CDR3 reads CATSDGGQGVYGYTF. The CDR3 nucleotides are TGTGCCACCAGTGATGGGGGACAGGGAGTCTATGGCTACACCTTC.

This sequence joins TRBV5-1 and TRBJ2-1; 10 nucleotides line up with TRBD2. This CDR3 is built from 14 residues. The germline V gene encodes CDR1 SGHRS and CDR2 YFSETQ. The V segment lost 2 bases and the J segment 6 bases; nucleotides outside the gene matches: 2. CDR3 in amino acids: CASSFLAGVNEQFF. DNA for the CDR3: TGCGCCAGCAGCTTCCTAGCGGGAGTCAATGAGCAGTTCTTC.

This clonotype was detected a few times. V gene TRBV12-3 or TRBV12-4 combines with J gene TRBJ2-5, with TRBD2 matching over 7 bases. The V gene end was trimmed by 4 bases and the J gene end by 0 bases; junction bases not matched to a gene: 8. This CDR3 spans 16 amino acids. CDR3: CASSSRGREYQETQYF. The CDR3 nucleotides read TGTGCCAGCAGTTCGCGGGGGAGGGAGTACCAAGAGACCCAGTACTTC.

This clonotype has more than one count but fewer than ten. The rearrangement joins TRBV18 to TRBJ2-2; D perhaps matches TRBD1 (5 bases). Germline V CDR1 and CDR2: KGHSH, LQKENI. The CDR3 has 14 amino acids. Trimming shortened V by 3 bases and J by 2 bases, and 7 bases separated the two germline ends. The chain's CDR3 is CASSPTANTGELFF. The DNA of the CDR3 is TGTGCCAGCTCACCGACAGCAAACACCGGGGAGCTGTTTTTT.

In this sample, this clonotype turned up a few times. The chain uses TRBV29-1 and TRBJ2-7; a weak D match, TRBD2 (7 bases). V was clipped by 6 bases and J by 6 bases, with 21 bases between them. CDR3 length equals 14 residues. CDR1 SQVTM and CDR2 ANQGSEA come from the germline V gene. The CDR3 spells CSVREGGGEREQYF. The CDR3 DNA follows: TGCAGCGTAAGGGAAGGGGGGGGGGAGCGCGAGCAGTACTTC.

This clonotype was picked up a small number of times. The chain has TRBV5-1 and TRBJ2-5; 10 nucleotides align to TRBD1. Trimming cost V 0 bases and J 5 bases; bases outside gene matches: 4. The CDR3 spans 15 residues. Germline CDR1 reads SGHRS; CDR2 reads YFSETQ. CDR3 sequence: CASSLGDRGVETQYF. DNA for the CDR3: TGCGCCAGCAGCTTGGGGGACAGGGGAGTGGAGACCCAGTACTTC.

This clonotype was picked up many times. The rearrangement joins TRBV5-1 to TRBJ2-1; the D is unclear. Germline CDR1 and CDR2: SGHRS and YFSETQ. Trimming cost V 0 bases and J 7 bases, with 2 bases left between them. The CDR3 is 11 amino acids. In nucleotides, the CDR3 is TGCGCCAGCAGCTTGGAGAATGAGCAGTTCTTC. Its protein product is CASSLENEQFF.

This clonotype occurred a few times. V gene TRBV20-1 combines with J gene TRBJ2-7, with 10 bases fitting TRBD1. Germline CDR1 is DFQATT and CDR2 is SNEGSKA (reference sequence). V shed 5 bases and J 5 bases; nucleotides not matched to a gene: 6. The CDR3 has 13 amino acids. CDR3 bases: TGCAGTGCTGGCCTGACAGGGGGCCACGAGCAGTACTTC. Translating gives CSAGLTGGHEQYF.

V and J are TRBV11-2 and TRBJ2-7; 11 bases fit TRBD2. From germline, CDR1 is SGHAT and CDR2 FQNNGV. V shed 4 bases, J shed 1 base, and the junction held 15 bases outside the gene matches. The CDR3 has 19 amino acids. In DNA form, the CDR3 reads TGTGCCAGCAGCTCCCATCCGTATCCTAGCGGGGGGCCTTCCTACGAGCAGTACTTC. It yields the protein CASSSHPYPSGGPSYEQYF. Supplemented by reference TRBV11-2 and TRBJ2-7, the full variable domain reads EAGVAQSPRYKIIEKRQSVAFWCNPISGHATLYWYQQILGQGPKLLIQFQNNGVVDDSQLPKDRFSAERLKGVDSTLKIQPAKLEDSAVYLCASSSHPYPSGGPSYEQYFGPGTRLTVT.

The chain is built from TRBV12-3 or TRBV12-4 and TRBJ2-7; tentative D call: TRBD2 (6 bases). The V gene lost 8 bases and the J gene lost 7 bases, with 21 bases spanning the gap. This CDR3 has 14 residues. The CDR3 region has the DNA TGTGCCAGCGGATCTACCGGGACTGGCGGAGAGCAGTACTTC. This translates into CASGSTGTGGEQYF.

This chain connects TRBV20-1 to TRBJ1-4; TRBD1 is a possible D gene (5 bases). CDR3 size: 15 residues. Per the germline V gene, CDR1 is DFQATT and CDR2 is SNEGSKA (reference sequence). Trimming shortened V by 0 bases and J by 4 bases, and 12 bases separated the two germline ends. The DNA of the CDR3 is TGCAGTGCTAGAGACGGGACGGGGTTTAATGAAAAACTGTTTTTT. Translation: CSARDGTGFNEKLFF.

The rearrangement links TRBV20-1 to TRBJ2-5, with 9 nucleotides matching TRBD2. The DNA end is more similar to TRBJ2-7, so the J call may be wrong. The CDR3 spans 15 residues. The germline gives CDR1 DFQATT, CDR2 SNEGSKA (reference sequence). The CDR3: CSARGPSSGTYEQYF. CDR3 nucleotide sequence: TGCAGTGCTAGGGGACCATCTAGCGGGACTTACGAGCAGTACTTC.

This clonotype was observed a single time. The V gene is TRBV2, the J gene TRBJ2-7; TRBD1 matches at 9 bases. The J call is uncertain, as TRBJ2-5 better fits the DNA end. CDR3 length equals 15 residues. Germline-derived CDR1 and CDR2 are SNHLY and FYNNEI. CDR3 nucleotides: TGTGCCAGCAGTGAAGAGGGACAGGGAGGGGAGACCCAGTACTTC. This codes for CASSEEGQGGETQYF.

The rearrangement joins TRBV9 to TRBJ2-7, with 11 bases fitting TRBD2. Per the germline V gene, CDR1 is SGDLS and CDR2 is YYNGEE. CDR3 length: 16 residues. V lost 3 bases and J lost 2; bases outside the gene matches: 7. CDR3 in amino acids: CASSGAPTSGTYEQYF. In nucleotides, the CDR3 is TGTGCCAGCAGCGGCGCCCCGACTAGCGGGACCTACGAGCAGTACTTC.

The CDR3 protein is CASSIQGSGANVLTF. DNA for the CDR3: TGTGCCAGCAGCATACAGGGCTCTGGGGCCAACGTCCTGACTTTC. This chain joins TRBV7-2 and TRBJ2-6, with TRBD1 as a possible D gene (6 bases). CDR1 is SGHTA and CDR2 is FQGNSA in the germline V gene. V lost 5 bases to trimming and J lost 0 bases, with 8 bases between them. The CDR3 is made up of 15 amino acids.

V is TRBV29-1 and J is TRBJ2-1, with 13 bases identical to TRBD2. Germline loops: CDR1 SQVTM, CDR2 ANQGSEA. The ends lost 7 bases at V and 10 bases at J; junction bases unmatched: 7. The CDR3 spans 13 residues. CDR3 region: CSGIRLAGGEQFF. The CDR3, as DNA: TGCAGCGGTATTCGACTAGCGGGAGGCGAGCAGTTCTTC.

The V call is TRBV13, the J call TRBJ2-3; D not certain. Germline V gene data show CDR1 as PRHDT and CDR2 as FYEKMQ (reference sequence). The CDR3 is made up of 16 amino acids. V was trimmed by 5 bases and J by 2 bases, leaving 17 bases between them. CDR3 protein: CASSVSEMGSTDTQYF. CDR3 sequence (DNA): TGTGCCAGCAGCGTATCGGAAATGGGGTCCACAGATACGCAGTATTTT. Based on the CDR3 plus reference TRBV13 and TRBJ2-3, the full variable domain is AAGVIQSPRHLIKEKRETATLKCYPIPRHDTVYWYQQGPGQDPQFLISFYEKMQSDKGSIPDRFSAQQFSDYHSELNMSSLELGDSALYFCASSVSEMGSTDTQYFGPGTRLTVL.

V and J are TRBV3-1 and TRBJ2-3; D is perhaps TRBD1 or TRBD2 (6 bases each). This CDR3 comprises 17 residues. Germline assignment: CDR1 LGHDT and CDR2 YNNKEL (reference sequence). Trimming took off 0 bases at V and 1 base at J, with 14 bases between the two ends. In DNA form, the CDR3 reads TGTGCCAGCAGCCAAGACCTTTGGGGGGCGGGCACAGATACGCAGTATTTT. Its translation: CASSQDLWGAGTDTQYF.

This clonotype was recorded many times. V is TRBV3-1 and J is TRBJ2-1, with TRBD1 identical over 9 bases. V shed 2 bases and J 7 bases; nucleotides not matched to a gene: 6. The CDR3 has 15 residues. Germline lookup yields CDR1 LGHDT and CDR2 YNNKEL (reference sequence). The CDR3 DNA reads TGTGCCAGCAGCCAACTATCGACAGGGGGGAATGAGCAGTTCTTC. Its translation is CASSQLSTGGNEQFF.

The V and J genes are TRBV20-1 and TRBJ1-2, with 10 bases matching TRBD1. The CDR3 runs to 13 residues. The germline gives CDR1 DFQATT, CDR2 SNEGSKA (reference sequence). V was pared by 6 bases and J by 2 bases, with 3 bases of the junction left unmatched. The CDR3 nucleotides are TGCAGTGCGACAGGGGGCCTCAACTATGGCTACACCTTC. Amino acid sequence: CSATGGLNYGYTF.

The chain links TRBV11-2 to TRBJ2-3; no firm D call. The CDR3 is 12 amino acids. Trimming pared 4 bases from V and 4 bases from J, leaving 6 bases between. Germline V gene sequence: CDR1 SGHAT, CDR2 FQNNGV. This CDR3 reads CASSSWPDTQYF. The CDR3 DNA reads TGTGCCAGCAGCTCCTGGCCAGATACGCAGTATTTT. The full variable domain, in which reference TRBV11-2 and TRBJ2-3 provide the parts outside the CDR3, is EAGVAQSPRYKIIEKRQSVAFWCNPISGHATLYWYQQILGQGPKLLIQFQNNGVVDDSQLPKDRFSAERLKGVDSTLKIQPAKLEDSAVYLCASSSWPDTQYFGPGTRLTVL.

The chain carries TRBV11-2 and TRBJ2-7; no reliable D call. From germline, CDR1 is SGHAT and CDR2 FQNNGV. The V gene lost 0 bases and the J gene lost 3 bases, with 9 bases spanning the gap. The CDR3 totals 14 residues. The CDR3 DNA reads TGTGCCAGCAGCTTAGAACGTGTTAGCTACGAGCAGTACTTC. This translates into CASSLERVSYEQYF.

This clonotype occurred once. The chain recombines TRBV7-3 with TRBJ2-5; D ambiguous. Germline CDR1 SGHTA, CDR2 FQGTGA. The CDR3 sequence is 13 residues long. V dropped 2 bases and J dropped 11 bases, with 15 bases sitting between them. This CDR3 reads CASSLLPIPPQYF. The CDR3 bases are TGTGCCAGCAGCTTACTCCCCATACCACCGCAGTACTTC.

Worth noting for this clonotype: One junction end does not reproduce the germline sequence, and a read error may be involved. The V gene is TRBV7-2, the J gene TRBJ2-7, with D tentatively TRBD2 (5 bases). The CDR3 spans 14 residues. Germline loops: CDR1 SGHTA, CDR2 FQGNSA. The DNA for the CDR3 is TGTGCCAGCAGCTTCGGACTTGACACCTACGGGCAGTACTTC. This gives the protein CASSFGLDTYGQYF.

The table lists this clonotype with a few counts. The chain is built from TRBV6-6 and TRBJ1-2; D is undetermined. The germline V and J ends were trimmed by 6 bases and 5 bases, with 7 bases remaining between them. The CDR3 spans 11 residues. Germline assignment: CDR1 MNHNY and CDR2 SVGAGI (reference sequence). CDR3 region: CASSNPYGYTF. For the CDR3, the DNA is TGTGCCAGCAGCAATCCATATGGCTACACCTTC.

This clonotype was counted at least ten times. The V and J genes are TRBV29-1 and TRBJ2-3; D is possibly TRBD2 (5 bases). Germline V gives CDR1 SQVTM, CDR2 ANQGSEA. Between the trimmed V and J ends, which lost 4 bases and 0 bases, there was a span of 11 bases. The CDR3 contains 14 residues. The CDR3 DNA reads TGCAGCGTTGCGGCGGGCGCTAGCACAGATACGCAGTATTTT. Translating it yields CSVAAGASTDTQYF.

There are a few counts of this clonotype. V gene TRBV3-1 combines with J gene TRBJ1-2; TRBD1 matches 10 bases. The junction had 11 bases not matched to a gene; V was cut back by 0 bases and J by 4 bases. This CDR3 is 18 amino acids long. CDR1 is LGHDT, CDR2 YNNKEL, per germline (reference sequence). In nucleotides, the CDR3 is TGTGCCAGCAGCCAAGAACTTTCGGGGACAGGGGCAGGCTATGGCTACACCTTC. This translates into CASSQELSGTGAGYGYTF.